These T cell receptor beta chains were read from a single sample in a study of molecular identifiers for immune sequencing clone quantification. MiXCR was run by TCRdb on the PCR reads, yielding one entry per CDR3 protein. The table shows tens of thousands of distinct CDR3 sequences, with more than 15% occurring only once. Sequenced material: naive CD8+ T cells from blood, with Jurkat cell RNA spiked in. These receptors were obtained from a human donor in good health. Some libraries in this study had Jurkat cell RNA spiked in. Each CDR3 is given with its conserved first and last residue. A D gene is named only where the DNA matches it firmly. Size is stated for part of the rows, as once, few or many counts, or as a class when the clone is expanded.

CDR3 DNA: TGTGCCAGCAGCTTTTGGACAAACACTGAAGCTTTCTTT; CDR3 protein: CASSFWTNTEAFF; clone size: many; V gene: TRBV5-5; D gene: .; J gene: TRBJ1-1
CDR3 DNA: TGTGCCAGCAGCCACTCTAGGGCCGATACCTACGAGCAGTACTTC; CDR3 protein: CASSHSRADTYEQYF; clone size: many; V gene: TRBV14; D gene: .; J gene: TRBJ2-7
CDR3 DNA: TGTGCCAGCAGCTTAGTTCCAGCGGGAGCTGCAGATACGCAGTATTTT; CDR3 protein: CASSLVPAGAADTQYF; clone size: many; V gene: TRBV7-9; D gene: TRBD2; J gene: TRBJ2-3
CDR3 DNA: TGCGCCAGCCGCTGGGCCGGGGAGCTGTTTTTT; CDR3 protein: CASRWAGELFF; clone size: many; V gene: TRBV5-1; D gene: .; J gene: TRBJ2-2
CDR3 DNA: TGTGCCAGCAGTTCGAATAGCGGGGGACTAGCCAAAAACATTCAGTACTTC; CDR3 protein: CASSSNSGGLAKNIQYF; clone size: many; V gene: TRBV6-5; D gene: TRBD2; J gene: TRBJ2-4
CDR3 DNA: TGTGCCAGCAGGCAACTCACAGATACCAAAAACATTCAGTACTTC; CDR3 protein: CASRQLTDTKNIQYF; clone size: .; V gene: TRBV13; D gene: .; J gene: TRBJ2-4
CDR3 DNA: TGTGCCAGCAGCTTGGGACAGACTGAAGCTTTCTTT; CDR3 protein: CASSLGQTEAFF; clone size: many; V gene: TRBV5-6; D gene: .; J gene: TRBJ1-1
CDR3 DNA: TGTGCCAGCAGTTTATCTCTCGCGGGAGGGCCTGGCGAGCAGTACTTC; CDR3 protein: CASSLSLAGGPGEQYF; clone size: few; V gene: TRBV27; D gene: TRBD2; J gene: TRBJ2-7
CDR3 DNA: TGTGCCAGCAGTCGAACCCCCTTACAGGTACTTCAGGGTGAGCAGTTCTTC; CDR3 protein: CASSRTPLQVLQGEQFF; clone size: many; V gene: TRBV28; D gene: .; J gene: TRBJ2-1
CDR3 DNA: TGCGCCAGCAGCCAACTCTCAGGACAGGATAACTATGGCTACACCTTC; CDR3 protein: CASSQLSGQDNYGYTF; clone size: many; V gene: TRBV4-1; D gene: TRBD1; J gene: TRBJ1-2
CDR3 DNA: TGTGCCAGTAGTATGGTGGGTACTGAAGCTTTCTTT; CDR3 protein: CASSMVGTEAFF; clone size: many; V gene: TRBV19; D gene: .; J gene: TRBJ1-1
CDR3 DNA: TGTGCCAGTCCGGACTACGAGCAGTACTTC; CDR3 protein: CASPDYEQYF; clone size: many; V gene: TRBV18; D gene: .; J gene: TRBJ2-7
CDR3 DNA: TGTGCCAGCAGCTCCCGGACAGGGGACAACGTGTACGAGCAGTACTTC; CDR3 protein: CASSSRTGDNVYEQYF; clone size: many; V gene: TRBV7-9; D gene: TRBD1; J gene: TRBJ2-7
CDR3 DNA: TGTGCCAGCAGCCTGGGTCTCGGCACTGAAGCTTTCTTT; CDR3 protein: CASSLGLGTEAFF; clone size: many; V gene: TRBV13; D gene: .; J gene: TRBJ1-1
CDR3 DNA: TGTGCCAGCAGCCAAGCGGGAGTCAGCCTCCATGAGCAGTTCTTC; CDR3 protein: CASSQAGVSLHEQFF; clone size: many; V gene: TRBV7-2; D gene: TRBD2; J gene: TRBJ2-1
CDR3 DNA: TGTGCCAGCAGCTACGAACTAGTCAATGAGCAGTTCTTC; CDR3 protein: CASSYELVNEQFF; clone size: many; V gene: TRBV7-9; D gene: .; J gene: TRBJ2-1
CDR3 DNA: TGTGCCAGCACTACCACAGGGGACAATCAGCCCCAGCATTTT; CDR3 protein: CASTTTGDNQPQHF; clone size: many; V gene: TRBV12-3/TRBV12-4; D gene: TRBD1; J gene: TRBJ1-5
CDR3 DNA: TGTGCCAGCAGTCCCCAGGACAGTCGGCTCTACGAGCAGTACTTC; CDR3 protein: CASSPQDSRLYEQYF; clone size: many; V gene: TRBV6-5; D gene: .; J gene: TRBJ2-7
CDR3 DNA: TGTGCCATCAGTGACCCAGGGGTGGGCACTGAAGCTTTCTTT; CDR3 protein: CAISDPGVGTEAFF; clone size: many; V gene: TRBV10-3; D gene: .; J gene: TRBJ1-1